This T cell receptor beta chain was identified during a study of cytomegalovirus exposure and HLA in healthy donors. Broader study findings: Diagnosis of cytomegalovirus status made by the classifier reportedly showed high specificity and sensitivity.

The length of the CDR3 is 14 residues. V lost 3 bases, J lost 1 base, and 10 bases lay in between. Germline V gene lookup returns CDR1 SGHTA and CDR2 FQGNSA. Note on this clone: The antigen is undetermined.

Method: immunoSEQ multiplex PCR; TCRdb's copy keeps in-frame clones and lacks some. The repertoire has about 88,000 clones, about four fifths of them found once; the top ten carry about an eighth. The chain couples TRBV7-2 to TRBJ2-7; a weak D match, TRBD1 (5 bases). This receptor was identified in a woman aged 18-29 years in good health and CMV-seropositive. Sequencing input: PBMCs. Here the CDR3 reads CASSFAGLSYEQYF. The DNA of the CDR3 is TGTGCCAGCAGCTTCGCAGGGCTTTCCTACGAGCAGTACTTC.